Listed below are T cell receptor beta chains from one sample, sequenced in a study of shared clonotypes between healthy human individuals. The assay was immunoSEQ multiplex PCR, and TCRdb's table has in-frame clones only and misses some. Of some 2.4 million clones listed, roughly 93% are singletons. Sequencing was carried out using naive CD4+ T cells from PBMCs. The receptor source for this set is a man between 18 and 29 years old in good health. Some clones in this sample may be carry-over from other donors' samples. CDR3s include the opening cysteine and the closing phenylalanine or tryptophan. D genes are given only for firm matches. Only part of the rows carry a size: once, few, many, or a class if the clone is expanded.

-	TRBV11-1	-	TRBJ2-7	TGTGCCAGCAGCTTAGGACAGTTTACCTCCTACGAGCAGTACTTC	CASSLGQFTSYEQYF
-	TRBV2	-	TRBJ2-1	TGTGCCAGCAGTGAAGTTGGACCGCGTAATGAGCAGTTCTTC	CASSEVGPRNEQFF
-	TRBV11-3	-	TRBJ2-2	TGTGCCAGCAGTGTGGACGAATTAAGGGGGGAGCTGTTTTTT	CASSVDELRGELFF
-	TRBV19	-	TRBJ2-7	TGTGCCAGTAGTCACAGCTACGAGCAGTACTTC	CASSHSYEQYF
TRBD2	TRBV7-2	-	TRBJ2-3	TGTGCCAGCAGCCCGGGACTAGCGACAGATACGCAGTATTTT	CASSPGLATDTQYF
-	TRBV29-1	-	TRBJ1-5	TGCAGCGTTCAGACGGACGGTAATCAGCCCCAGCATTTT	CSVQTDGNQPQHF
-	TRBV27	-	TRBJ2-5	TGTGCCAGCAGTTATATCTACAGGGCAAAGGAGACCCAGTACTTC	CASSYIYRAKETQYF
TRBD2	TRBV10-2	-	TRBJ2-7	TGCGCCAGCAGGATTAATCTAGCGGGAGGGCGGGGGGAGCAGTACTTC	CASRINLAGGRGEQYF
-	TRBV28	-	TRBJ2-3	TGTGCCGGAGGGGGGGGGAATACGCAGTATTTT	CAGGGGNTQYF
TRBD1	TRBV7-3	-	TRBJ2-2	TGTGCCAGCAGCTGGGGGGACAGGGCCGACACCGGGGAGCTGTTTTTT	CASSWGDRADTGELFF
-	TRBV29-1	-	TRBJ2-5	TGCAGCGTAGGTTCCGCAGAAGAGACCCAGTACTTC	CSVGSAEETQYF
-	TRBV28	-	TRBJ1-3	TGTGCCAGCAGTCCCAGCGGGTCGGGAAACACCATATATTTT	CASSPSGSGNTIYF
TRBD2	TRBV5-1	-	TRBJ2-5	TGCGCCAGCAGCTTGAGCGGGGTACAAGAGACCCAGTACTTC	CASSLSGVQETQYF
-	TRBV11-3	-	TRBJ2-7	TGTGCCAGCAGCTTAAACAGTTTTTCCTACGAGCAGTACTTC	CASSLNSFSYEQYF
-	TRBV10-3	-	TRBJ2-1	TGTGCCATCAGTGTCTTAGAGAGGACCACCTACAATGAGCAGTTCTTC	CAISVLERTTYNEQFF
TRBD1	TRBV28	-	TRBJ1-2	TGTGCCAGCAGTTTAAGCCAGGGGGGGTATGGCTACACCTTC	CASSLSQGGYGYTF
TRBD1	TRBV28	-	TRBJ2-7	TGTGCCAGTTGGGGACAGGGGGTCTCTTACGAGCAGTACTTC	CASWGQGVSYEQYF
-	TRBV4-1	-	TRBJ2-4	TGCGCCAGCAGCCAAGTCGCTGGATCCCCCAAAAACATTCAGTACTTC	CASSQVAGSPKNIQYF
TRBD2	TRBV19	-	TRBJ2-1	TGTGCCAGTAGTATGACTAGCGGGACAAATGAGCAGTTCTTC	CASSMTSGTNEQFF
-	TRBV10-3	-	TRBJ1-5	TGTGCCATCAGTGAGTCAATACAGGGCGGCAATCAGCCCCAGCATTTT	CAISESIQGGNQPQHF
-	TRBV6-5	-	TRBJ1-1	TGTGCCAGCAGCCCAAATTCAGGGGACACTGAAGCTTTCTTT	CASSPNSGDTEAFF
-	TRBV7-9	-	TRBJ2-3	TGTGCCAGCAGCCCTCTGGGGGGCGGAACAGATACGCAGTATTTT	CASSPLGGGTDTQYF
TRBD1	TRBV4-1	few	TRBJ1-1	TGCGCCAGCAGGGACCGACAGGGCCCGAACACTGAAGCTTTCTTT	CASRDRQGPNTEAFF
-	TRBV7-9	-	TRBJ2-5	TGTGCCAGCAGCTTAATACAGGGCAGGGGGGTCCAGTACTTC	CASSLIQGRGVQYF
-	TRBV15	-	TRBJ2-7	TGTGCCACCAGCAGAGATGCCAGGACTTTTGGCGAGCAGTACTTC	CATSRDARTFGEQYF
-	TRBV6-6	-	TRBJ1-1	TGTGCCAGCAGTTACTGGACAGAGAACACTGAAGCTTTCTTT	CASSYWTENTEAFF
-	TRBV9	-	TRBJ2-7	TGTGCCAGCGCCGTGGGCGGGATTTCCTACGAGCAGTACTTC	CASAVGGISYEQYF
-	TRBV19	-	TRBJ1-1	TGTGCCAGTAGGACACAGCGAGAAGCTTTCTTT	CASRTQREAFF
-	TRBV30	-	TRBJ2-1	TGTGCCTGGACCGACAGGCGGACCAACAATGAGCAGTTCTTC	CAWTDRRTNNEQFF
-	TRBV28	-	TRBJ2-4	TGTGCCAGCAGTCTCCCTAGTTTAGCCAAAAACATTCAGTACTTC	CASSLPSLAKNIQYF
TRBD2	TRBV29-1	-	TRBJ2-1	TGCAGCGTTGTGGTTACTAGCGCGTACAATGAGCAGTTCTTC	CSVVVTSAYNEQFF
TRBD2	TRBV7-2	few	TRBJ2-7	TGTGCCAGCCTGAGGGGGAAACAACTAGCGGGACGCTACGAGCAGTACTTC	CASLRGKQLAGRYEQYF
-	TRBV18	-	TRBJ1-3	TGTGCCAGCTCACCAAGAATTGACTCTGGAAACACCATATATTTT	CASSPRIDSGNTIYF
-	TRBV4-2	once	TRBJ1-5	TGTGCCAGCAGCCAAGAAATTCAACGGTTCAATCAGCCCCAGCATTTT	CASSQEIQRFNQPQHF
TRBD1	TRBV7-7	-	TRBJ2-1	TGTGCCAGCAGCCCCGACAGGGCCTCCTACAATGAGCAGTTCTTC	CASSPDRASYNEQFF
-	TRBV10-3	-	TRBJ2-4	TGTGCCATCAGTTCAATTCGGGGCAGAGAAAACATTCAGTACTTC	CAISSIRGRENIQYF
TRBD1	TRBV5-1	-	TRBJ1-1	TGCGCCAGCAGCATGACAGGGGGCACTGAAGCTTTCTTT	CASSMTGGTEAFF
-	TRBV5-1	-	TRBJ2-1	TGCGCCAGCAGCTTGGGTCAGCACAATGAGCAGTTCTTC	CASSLGQHNEQFF
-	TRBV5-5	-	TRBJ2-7	TGTGCCAGCACAAGGGGTATTCTGTCCTACGAGCAGTACTTC	CASTRGILSYEQYF
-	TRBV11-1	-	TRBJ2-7	TGTGCCAGCAGCACACGGGGAAACAACCACGAGCAGTACTTC	CASSTRGNNHEQYF
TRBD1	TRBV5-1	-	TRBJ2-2	TGCGCCAGCAGCTTACCGCCGGGACAGGGATACGGGGAGCTGTTTTTT	CASSLPPGQGYGELFF
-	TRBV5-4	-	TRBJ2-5	TGTGCCAGCAGCTTTTCCAGTGGCCAAGAGACCCAGTACTTC	CASSFSSGQETQYF
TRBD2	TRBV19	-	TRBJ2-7	TGTGCCAGTAGTATAACTAGCGGGTCCTTCTACGAGCAGTACTTC	CASSITSGSFYEQYF
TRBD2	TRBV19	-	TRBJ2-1	TGTGCCAGTAGCGACCGGGACTACCAGTTCTTC	CASSDRDYQFF
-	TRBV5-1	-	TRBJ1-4	TGCGCCAGCAGCGGATCGCCTGGGGAAAAACTGTTTTTT	CASSGSPGEKLFF
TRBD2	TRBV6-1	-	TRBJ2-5	TGTGCCAGCAGTGTAATCGGGACTAGGGAAGAGACCCAGTACTTC	CASSVIGTREETQYF
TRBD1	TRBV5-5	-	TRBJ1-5	TGTGCCAGCAGCTCAAGGGAAACAGGGGATTTCAATCAGCCCCAGCATTTT	CASSSRETGDFNQPQHF
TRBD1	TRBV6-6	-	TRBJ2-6	TGTGCCAGCAGCCCTCCGAGGGGGCTTGGGGCCAACGTCCTGACTTTC	CASSPPRGLGANVLTF
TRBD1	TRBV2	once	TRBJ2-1	TGTGCCACCACGGGACAGATCTCCTACAATGAGCAGTTCTTC	CATTGQISYNEQFF
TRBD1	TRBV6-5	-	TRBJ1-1	TGTGCCAGCAGCTTTCAACAGGGGACGGGAGCTTTCTTT	CASSFQQGTGAFF
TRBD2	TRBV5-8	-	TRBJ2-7	TGTGCCAGCAGCATTACTAGCGGCGAGCAGTACTTC	CASSITSGEQYF
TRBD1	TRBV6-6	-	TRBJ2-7	TGTGCCAGCAGGGACCGGGACAGGCTCACCGAGCAGTACTTC	CASRDRDRLTEQYF
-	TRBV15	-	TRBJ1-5	TGTGCCACCAGCAGACGCCCCTCCTTGGGTCAGCCCCAGCATTTT	CATSRRPSLGQPQHF
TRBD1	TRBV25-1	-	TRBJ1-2	TGTGCCAGCAGAGCGACAGGGACCTATGGCTACACCTTC	CASRATGTYGYTF
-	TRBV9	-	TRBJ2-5	TGTGCCAGCAGCTGGGCCCAAGGGATGGGAGAGACCCAGTACTTC	CASSWAQGMGETQYF
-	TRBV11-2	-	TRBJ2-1	TGTGCCAGCAGCTCAACCGGTAATGAGCAGTTCTTC	CASSSTGNEQFF
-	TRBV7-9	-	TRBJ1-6	TGTGCCAGCAGCCTACTAGGGGCCAACGGGTCACCCCTCCACTTT	CASSLLGANGSPLHF
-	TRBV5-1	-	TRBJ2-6	TGCGCCAGCAGCTTGTTCTCACCTGGGGCCAACGTCCTGACTTTC	CASSLFSPGANVLTF
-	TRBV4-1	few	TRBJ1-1	TGCGCCAGCAGCCAAGATCGGCAGGGGAACACTGAAGCTTTCTTT	CASSQDRQGNTEAFF
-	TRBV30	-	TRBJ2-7	TGTGCCTGGAACACCCCAGGGCTTACGGGCTACGAGCAGTACTTC	CAWNTPGLTGYEQYF